This TCR beta chain was profiled in a study of T cells in localized non-small cell lung cancer. Points from the study as a whole: Longer overall survival was seen with higher T cell density measured in blood. The greatest T cell clonality was found in uninvolved adjacent lung (higher than in tumor). Adjacent lung had a median approximately 57 of the 100 largest tumor clones.

CDR1 LGHNT and CDR2 FRNRAP come from the germline V gene. Trimming at V came to 2 bases and at J to 4 bases, leaving 2 bases not matched to a gene. The CDR3 runs to 15 residues. Measured with immunoSEQ multiplex PCR; TCRdb has only the in-frame clones, and not every one. The sample yields fewer than 40,000 clones, just under 80% seen once. Note on this clone: The antigen is not known.

The clonotype comes from a male donor aged 60 or over with stage II squamous cell lung carcinoma. The rearrangement joins TRBV12-5 to TRBJ2-2; 9 bases match TRBD2. Here the sequenced sample was peripheral blood, taken before any cancer treatment. The CDR3 DNA sequence: TGTGCTAGTGGTTTGAGCGGGAGGCTCACCGGGGAGCTGTTTTTT. Amino acids: CASGLSGRLTGELFF.